This T cell receptor delta chain stems from a study of gamma-delta chains in newborns, infants, children. Study information: Innate gammadelta T cells reportedly expand polyclonally right after birth, driven by microbial exposure, per the title.

This clone occurred a few times. After removal of 3 bases from V and 0 bases from J, the junction contained 11 bases not matched to a gene. The germline gives CDR1 GEAIGNYY, CDR2 EKD. The CDR3 contains 18 residues. TCRdb re-called the reads via CATT. This table has roughly 5,000 delta-chain clones, 2.7% appearing once. Sequencing was done on a sample of blood. V and J are TRDV2 and TRDJ2; 8 bases align to TRDD3. This receptor was obtained from a child who was a newborn, infant or young child, either healthy, febrile or measles-vaccinated (not recorded which). The CDR3: CACDVLGASLPLTAQLFF. CDR3 in DNA: TGTGCCTGTGACGTACTGGGGGCCAGCCTTCCTTTGACAGCACAACTCTTCTTT.